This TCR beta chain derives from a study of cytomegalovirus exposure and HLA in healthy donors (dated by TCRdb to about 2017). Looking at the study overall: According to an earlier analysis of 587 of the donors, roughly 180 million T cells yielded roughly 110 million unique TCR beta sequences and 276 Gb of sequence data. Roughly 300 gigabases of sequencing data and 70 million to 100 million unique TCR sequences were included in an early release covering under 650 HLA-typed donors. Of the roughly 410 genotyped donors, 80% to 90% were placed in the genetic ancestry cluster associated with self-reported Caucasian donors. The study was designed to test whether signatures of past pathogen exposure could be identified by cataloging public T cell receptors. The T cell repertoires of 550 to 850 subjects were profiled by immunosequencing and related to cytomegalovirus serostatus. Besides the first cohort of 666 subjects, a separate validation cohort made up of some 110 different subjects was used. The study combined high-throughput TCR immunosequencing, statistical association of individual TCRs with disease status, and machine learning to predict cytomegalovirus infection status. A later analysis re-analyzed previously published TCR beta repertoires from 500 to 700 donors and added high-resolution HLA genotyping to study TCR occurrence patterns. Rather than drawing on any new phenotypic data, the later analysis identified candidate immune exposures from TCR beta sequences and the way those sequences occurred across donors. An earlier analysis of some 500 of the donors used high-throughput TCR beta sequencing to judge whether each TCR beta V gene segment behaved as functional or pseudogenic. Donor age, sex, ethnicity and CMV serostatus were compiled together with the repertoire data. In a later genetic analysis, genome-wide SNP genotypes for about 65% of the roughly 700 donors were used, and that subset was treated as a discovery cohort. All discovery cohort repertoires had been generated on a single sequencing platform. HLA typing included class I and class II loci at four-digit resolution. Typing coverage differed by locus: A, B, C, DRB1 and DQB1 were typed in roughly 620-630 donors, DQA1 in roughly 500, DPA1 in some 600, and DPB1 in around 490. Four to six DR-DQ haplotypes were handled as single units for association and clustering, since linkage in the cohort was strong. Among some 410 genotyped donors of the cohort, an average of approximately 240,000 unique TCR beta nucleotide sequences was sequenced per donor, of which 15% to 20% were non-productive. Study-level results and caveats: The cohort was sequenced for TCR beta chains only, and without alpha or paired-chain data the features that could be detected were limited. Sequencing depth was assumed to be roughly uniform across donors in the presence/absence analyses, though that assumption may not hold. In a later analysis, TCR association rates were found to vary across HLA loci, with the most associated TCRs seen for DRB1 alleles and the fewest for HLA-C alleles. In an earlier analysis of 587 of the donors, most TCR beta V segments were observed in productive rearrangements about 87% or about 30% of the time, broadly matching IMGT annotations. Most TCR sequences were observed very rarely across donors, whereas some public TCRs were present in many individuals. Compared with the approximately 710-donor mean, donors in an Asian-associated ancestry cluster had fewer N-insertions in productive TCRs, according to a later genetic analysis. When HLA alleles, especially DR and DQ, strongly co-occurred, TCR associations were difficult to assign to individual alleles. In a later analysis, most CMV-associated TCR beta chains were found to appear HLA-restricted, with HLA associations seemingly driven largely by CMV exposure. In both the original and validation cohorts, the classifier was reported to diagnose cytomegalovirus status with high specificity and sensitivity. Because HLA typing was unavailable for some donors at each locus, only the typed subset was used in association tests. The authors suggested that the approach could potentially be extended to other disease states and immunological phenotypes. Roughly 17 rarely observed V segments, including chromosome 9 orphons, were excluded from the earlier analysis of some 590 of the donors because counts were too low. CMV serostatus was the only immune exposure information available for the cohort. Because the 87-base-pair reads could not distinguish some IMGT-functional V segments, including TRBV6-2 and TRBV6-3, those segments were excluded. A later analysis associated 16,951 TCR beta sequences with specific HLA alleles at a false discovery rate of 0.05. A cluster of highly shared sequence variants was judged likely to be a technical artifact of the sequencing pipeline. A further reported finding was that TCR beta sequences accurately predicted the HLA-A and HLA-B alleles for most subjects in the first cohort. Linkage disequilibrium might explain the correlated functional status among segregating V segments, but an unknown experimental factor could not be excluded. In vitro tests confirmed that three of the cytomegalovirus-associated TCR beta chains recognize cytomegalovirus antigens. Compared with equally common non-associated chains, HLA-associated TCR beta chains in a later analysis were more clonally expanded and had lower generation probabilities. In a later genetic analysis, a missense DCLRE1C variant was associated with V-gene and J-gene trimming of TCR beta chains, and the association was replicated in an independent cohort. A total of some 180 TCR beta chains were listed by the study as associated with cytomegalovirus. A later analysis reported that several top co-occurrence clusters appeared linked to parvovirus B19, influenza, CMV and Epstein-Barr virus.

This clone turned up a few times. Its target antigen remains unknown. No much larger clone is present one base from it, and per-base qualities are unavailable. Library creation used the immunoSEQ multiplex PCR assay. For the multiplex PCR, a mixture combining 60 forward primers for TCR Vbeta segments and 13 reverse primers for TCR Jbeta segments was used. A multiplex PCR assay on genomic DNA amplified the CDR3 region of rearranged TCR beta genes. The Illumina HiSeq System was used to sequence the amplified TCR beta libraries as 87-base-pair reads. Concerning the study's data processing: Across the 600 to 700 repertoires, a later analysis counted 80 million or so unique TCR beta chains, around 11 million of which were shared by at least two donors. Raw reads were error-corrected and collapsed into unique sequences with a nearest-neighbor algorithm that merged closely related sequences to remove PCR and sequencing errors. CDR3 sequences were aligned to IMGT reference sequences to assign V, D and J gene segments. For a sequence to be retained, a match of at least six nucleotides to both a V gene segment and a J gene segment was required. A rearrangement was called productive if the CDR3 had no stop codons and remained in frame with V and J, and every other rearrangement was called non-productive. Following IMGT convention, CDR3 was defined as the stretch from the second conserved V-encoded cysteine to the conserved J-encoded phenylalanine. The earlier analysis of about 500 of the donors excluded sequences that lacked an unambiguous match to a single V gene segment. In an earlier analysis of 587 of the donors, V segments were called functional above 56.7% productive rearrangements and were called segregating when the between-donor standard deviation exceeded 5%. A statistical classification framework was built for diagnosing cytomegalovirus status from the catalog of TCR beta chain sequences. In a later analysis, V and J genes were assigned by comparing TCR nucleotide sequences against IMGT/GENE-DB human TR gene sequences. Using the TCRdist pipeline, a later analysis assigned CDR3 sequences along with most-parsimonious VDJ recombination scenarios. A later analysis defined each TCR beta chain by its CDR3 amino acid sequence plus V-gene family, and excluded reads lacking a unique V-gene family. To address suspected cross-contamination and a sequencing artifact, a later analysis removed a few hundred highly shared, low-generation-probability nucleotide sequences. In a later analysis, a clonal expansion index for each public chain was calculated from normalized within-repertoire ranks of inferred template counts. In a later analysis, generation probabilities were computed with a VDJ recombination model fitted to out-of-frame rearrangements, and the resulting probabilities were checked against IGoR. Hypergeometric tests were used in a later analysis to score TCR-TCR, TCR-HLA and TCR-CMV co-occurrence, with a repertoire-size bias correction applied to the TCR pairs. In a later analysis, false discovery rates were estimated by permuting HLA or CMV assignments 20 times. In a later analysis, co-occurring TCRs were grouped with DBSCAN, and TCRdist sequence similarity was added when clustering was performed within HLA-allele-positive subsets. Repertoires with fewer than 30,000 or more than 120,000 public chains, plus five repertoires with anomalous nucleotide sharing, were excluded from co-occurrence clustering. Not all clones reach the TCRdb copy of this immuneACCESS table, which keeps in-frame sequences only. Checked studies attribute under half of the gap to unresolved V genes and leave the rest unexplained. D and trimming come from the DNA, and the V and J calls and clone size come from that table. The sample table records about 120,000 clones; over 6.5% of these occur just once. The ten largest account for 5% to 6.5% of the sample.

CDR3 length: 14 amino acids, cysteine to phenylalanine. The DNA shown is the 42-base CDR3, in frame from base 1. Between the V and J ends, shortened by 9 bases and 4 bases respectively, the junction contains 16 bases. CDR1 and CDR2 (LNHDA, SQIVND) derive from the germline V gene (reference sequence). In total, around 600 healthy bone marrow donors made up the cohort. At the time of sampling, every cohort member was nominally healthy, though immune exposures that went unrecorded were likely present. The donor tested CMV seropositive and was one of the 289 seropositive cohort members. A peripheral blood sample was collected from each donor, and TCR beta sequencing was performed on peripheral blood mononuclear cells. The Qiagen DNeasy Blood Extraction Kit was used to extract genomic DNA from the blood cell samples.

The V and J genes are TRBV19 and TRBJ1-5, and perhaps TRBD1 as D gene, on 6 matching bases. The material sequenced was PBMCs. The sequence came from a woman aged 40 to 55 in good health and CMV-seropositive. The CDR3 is CASEAGDGNQPQHF. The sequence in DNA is TGTGCCAGCGAAGCAGGGGATGGGAATCAGCCCCAGCATTTT. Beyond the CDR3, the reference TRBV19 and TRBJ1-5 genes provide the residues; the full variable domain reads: DGGITQSPKYLFRKEGQNVTLSCEQNLNHDAMYWYRQDPGQGLRLIYYSQIVNDFQKGDIAEGYSVSREKKESFPLTVTSAQKNPTAFYLCASEAGDGNQPQHFGDGTRLSIL.